Given below is one T cell receptor beta chain in context. V dropped 3 bases and J dropped 3; count of bases not matched to a gene: 3. Germline V gene sequence: CDR1 SGHRS, CDR2 YFSETQ. This CDR3 has 13 amino acids. This specimen comes from a study of blood T cell repertoires in COVID-19. Study background: Nucleic acid was either cDNA or gDNA, and it came from T cells, B-cell-depleted T cells, or PBMCs.

For recovered donors of Cohort 3, there were two negative PCRs, clearance, or symptom resolution. Assay: immunoSEQ multiplex PCR; the TCRdb copy retains only in-frame clones and omits some. This table holds 150,000 to 200,000 clones, about 89% found once. The rearrangement joins TRBV5-1 to TRBJ2-7, with 7 nucleotides matching TRBD1. The sequencing sample was made of PBMCs or T cells enriched from blood (not recorded which). This clonotype originated in a woman aged 18-29 years who had recovered from COVID-19. The CDR3 here is CASSYRDSYEQYF. The CDR3 DNA is TGCGCCAGCAGCTACCGGGACAGCTACGAGCAGTACTTC.